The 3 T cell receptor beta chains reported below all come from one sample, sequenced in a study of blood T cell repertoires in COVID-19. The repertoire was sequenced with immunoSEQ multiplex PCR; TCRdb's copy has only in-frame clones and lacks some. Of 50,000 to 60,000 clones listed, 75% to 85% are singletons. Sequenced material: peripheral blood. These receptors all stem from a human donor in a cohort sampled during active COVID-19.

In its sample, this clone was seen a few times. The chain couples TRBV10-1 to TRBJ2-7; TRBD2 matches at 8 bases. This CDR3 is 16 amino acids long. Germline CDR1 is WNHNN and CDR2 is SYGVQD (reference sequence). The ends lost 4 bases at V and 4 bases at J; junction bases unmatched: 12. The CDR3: CASSGGSGGPGYEQYF. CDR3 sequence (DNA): TGCGCCAGCAGTGGGGGTTCGGGAGGGCCCGGGTACGAGCAGTACTTC.

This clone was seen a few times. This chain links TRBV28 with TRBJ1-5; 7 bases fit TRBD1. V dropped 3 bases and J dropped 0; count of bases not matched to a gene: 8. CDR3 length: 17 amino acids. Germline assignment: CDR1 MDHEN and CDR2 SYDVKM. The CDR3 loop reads CASSFRTGFYSNQPQHF. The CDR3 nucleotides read TGTGCCAGCAGTTTTCGGACAGGATTTTATAGCAATCAGCCCCAGCATTTT.

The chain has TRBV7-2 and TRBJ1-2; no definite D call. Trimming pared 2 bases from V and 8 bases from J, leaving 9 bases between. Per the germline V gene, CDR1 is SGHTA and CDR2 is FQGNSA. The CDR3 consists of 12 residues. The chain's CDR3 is CASSLNLRGYTF. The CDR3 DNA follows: TGTGCCAGCAGCTTAAACTTACGGGGCTACACCTTC.